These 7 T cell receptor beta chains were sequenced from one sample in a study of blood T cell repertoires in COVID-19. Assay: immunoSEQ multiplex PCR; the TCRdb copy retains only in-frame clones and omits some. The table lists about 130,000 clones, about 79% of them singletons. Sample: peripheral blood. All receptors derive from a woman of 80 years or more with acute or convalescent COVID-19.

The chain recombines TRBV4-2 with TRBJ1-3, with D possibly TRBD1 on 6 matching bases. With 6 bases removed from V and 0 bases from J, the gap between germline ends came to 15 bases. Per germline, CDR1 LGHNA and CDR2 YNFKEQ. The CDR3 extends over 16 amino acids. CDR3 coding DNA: TGTGCCAGCAGTCTCGACAGGTCTAGCTCTGGAAACACCATATATTTT. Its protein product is CASSLDRSSSGNTIYF.

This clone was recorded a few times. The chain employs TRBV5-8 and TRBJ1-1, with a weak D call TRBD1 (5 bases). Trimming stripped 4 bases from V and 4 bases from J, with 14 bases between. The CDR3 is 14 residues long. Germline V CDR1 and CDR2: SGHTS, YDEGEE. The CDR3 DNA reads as TGTGCCAGCAGCCCCCTGGGCAGGGCCACTGAAGCTTTCTTT. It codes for CASSPLGRATEAFF.

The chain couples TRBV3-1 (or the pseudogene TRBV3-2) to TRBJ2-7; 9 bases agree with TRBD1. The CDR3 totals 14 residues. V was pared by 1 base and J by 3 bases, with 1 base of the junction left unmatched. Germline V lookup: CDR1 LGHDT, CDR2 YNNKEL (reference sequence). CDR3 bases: TGTGCCAGCAGCCAAGTGGGACAGGGCTACGAGCAGTACTTC. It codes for CASSQVGQGYEQYF.

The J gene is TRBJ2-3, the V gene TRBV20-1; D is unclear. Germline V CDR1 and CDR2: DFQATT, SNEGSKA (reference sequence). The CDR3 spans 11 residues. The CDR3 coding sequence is TGCACCGTAGCCGGCACAGATACGCAGTATTTT. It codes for CTVAGTDTQYF.

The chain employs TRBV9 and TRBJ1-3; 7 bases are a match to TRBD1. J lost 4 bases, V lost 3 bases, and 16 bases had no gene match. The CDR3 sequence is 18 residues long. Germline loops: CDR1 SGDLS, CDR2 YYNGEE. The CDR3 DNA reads TGTGCCAGCAGCGCCCAAGTGGCCACAGGGGCAGGGGGAAACACCATATATTTT. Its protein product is CASSAQVATGAGGNTIYF.

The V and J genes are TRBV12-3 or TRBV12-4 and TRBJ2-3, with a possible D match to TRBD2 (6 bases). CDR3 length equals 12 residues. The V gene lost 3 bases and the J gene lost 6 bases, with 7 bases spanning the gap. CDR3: CASSFSGDTQYF. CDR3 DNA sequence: TGTGCCAGCAGTTTTAGCGGCGATACGCAGTATTTT.

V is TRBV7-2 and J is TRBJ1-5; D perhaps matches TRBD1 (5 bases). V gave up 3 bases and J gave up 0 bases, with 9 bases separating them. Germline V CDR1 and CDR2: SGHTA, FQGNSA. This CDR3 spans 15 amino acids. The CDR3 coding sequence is TGTGCCAGCAGCTTCGGGGGGAATAGCAATCAGCCCCAGCATTTT. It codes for CASSFGGNSNQPQHF. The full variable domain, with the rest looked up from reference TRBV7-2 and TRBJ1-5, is GAGVSQSPSNKVTEKGKDVELRCDPISGHTALYWYRQSLGQGLEFLIYFQGNSAPDKSGLPSDRFSAERTGGSVSTLTIQRTQQEDSAVYLCASSFGGNSNQPQHFGDGTRLSIL.